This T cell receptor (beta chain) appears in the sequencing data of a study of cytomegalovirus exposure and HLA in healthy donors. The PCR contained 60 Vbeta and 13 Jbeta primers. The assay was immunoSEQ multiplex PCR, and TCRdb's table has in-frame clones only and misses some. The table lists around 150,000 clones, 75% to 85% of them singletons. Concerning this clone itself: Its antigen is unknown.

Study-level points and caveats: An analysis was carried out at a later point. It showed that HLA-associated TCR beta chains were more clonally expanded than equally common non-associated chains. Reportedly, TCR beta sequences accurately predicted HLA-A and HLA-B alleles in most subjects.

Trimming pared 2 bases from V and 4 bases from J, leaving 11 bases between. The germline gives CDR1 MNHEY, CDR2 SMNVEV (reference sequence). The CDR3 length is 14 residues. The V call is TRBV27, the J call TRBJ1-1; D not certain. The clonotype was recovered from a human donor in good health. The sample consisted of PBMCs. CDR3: CASSLGPASTEAFF. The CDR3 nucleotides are TGTGCCAGCAGTTTAGGGCCGGCGAGCACTGAAGCTTTCTTT.